One sample yielded the 13 T cell receptor beta chains listed below, sequenced in a study of PD-1 blockade in classical Hodgkin lymphoma (dated by TCRdb to the early 2020s). The protocol used for the library was the immunoSEQ multiplex PCR assay. What TCRdb holds here is the immuneACCESS table cut down to in-frame rearrangements. Part of the clones is not present; checked against another copy, under half of the missing clones reflect an unresolved V gene, and the others are unexplained. The sample table records more than 40,000 clones; approximately 70% of these occur just once. Over 2.5% of the sample goes to the ten largest clones. This specimen's time point label, interpreted: cycle 4 day 1 (C4D1), after six to seven weeks of nivolumab. Every trial patient had relapsed following autologous stem cell transplantation, and prior brentuximab vedotin exposure was what differed among cohorts A, B and C.

The specimen comprised peripheral blood mononuclear cells (PBMCs), sampled before the fourth cycle of nivolumab. The origin of the receptors is a human donor with classical Hodgkin lymphoma.

V gene TRBV11-2 combines with J gene TRBJ1-6, with a weak D call TRBD1 (6 bases). Deletions cut 1 base from V and 8 bases from J, with 15 bases between. CDR1 and CDR2 (germline): SGHAT, FQNNGV. This CDR3 has 16 amino acids. CDR3 DNA: TGTGCCAGCAGCTTAGTGGGGGGCGCGTTAGATTCACCCCTCCACTTT. Residues: CASSLVGGALDSPLHF.

Within the sample, this clone is medium-sized. The chain combines TRBV7-8 with TRBJ2-7, with D possibly TRBD2 on 5 matching bases. The CDR3 is 13 amino acids. V lost 2 bases, J lost 4 bases, and 9 bases lay in between. Germline CDR1 reads SGHVS; CDR2 reads FQNEAQ. In nucleotides, the CDR3 is TGTGCCAGCAGCTTATCGGGGTTATACGAGCAGTACTTC. It codes for CASSLSGLYEQYF.

V usage is TRBV7-9 and J usage is TRBJ1-5, with 10 bases fitting TRBD1. J was trimmed by 6 bases and V by 6 bases; bases with no gene match: 5. CDR1 and CDR2 from the germline V gene are SEHNR and FQNEAQ (reference sequence). The CDR3 is 14 residues long. CDR3 protein: CASSRTGGVQPQHF. DNA of the CDR3: TGTGCCAGCAGTAGGACAGGGGGTGTTCAGCCCCAGCATTTT.

V usage is TRBV19 and J usage is TRBJ1-5; 7 nucleotides match TRBD1. This CDR3 is 16 amino acids long. Trimming cost V 5 bases and J 2 bases; bases outside gene matches: 9. CDR1 and CDR2 (germline): LNHDA, SQIVND (reference sequence). The chain's CDR3 is CASSLKTGTGNQPQHF. DNA for the CDR3: TGTGCCAGTAGTCTCAAGACAGGGACGGGCAATCAGCCCCAGCATTTT.

The V and J genes are TRBV25-1 and TRBJ2-7; D is possibly TRBD2 (5 bases). There are 13 residues in the CDR3. V lost 4 bases, J lost 0 bases, and 7 bases lay in between. Germline-derived CDR1 and CDR2 are MGHDK and SYGVNS. The CDR3 region has the DNA TGTGCCAGCAGTGGCCGGGACTCCTACGAGCAGTACTTC. As protein: CASSGRDSYEQYF.

This chain connects TRBV6-5 to TRBJ1-1; D uncertain. This CDR3 contains 13 residues. V lost 2 bases and J lost 2, with 6 bases in between. Germline CDR1 is MNHEY and CDR2 is SVGAGI. The CDR3: CASSYGGNTEAFF. The CDR3 nucleotides are TGTGCCAGCAGTTACGGCGGTAACACTGAAGCTTTCTTT.

This rearrangement joins TRBV5-6 to TRBJ1-4, with 8 bases aligning to TRBD1. Unmatched junction bases numbered 8, after V lost 4 bases and J lost 0 bases. Germline V gene lookup returns CDR1 SGHDT and CDR2 YYEEEE. The CDR3 spans 17 residues. The CDR3 loop reads CASSGNRGRTTNEKLFF. The CDR3 DNA is TGTGCCAGCAGCGGAAACAGGGGGAGGACAACTAATGAAAAACTGTTTTTT.

The chain recombines TRBV9 with TRBJ2-7, with D uncertain. This CDR3 is built from 15 residues. V was trimmed by 0 bases and J by 3 bases, leaving 13 bases between them. Germline V gene data show CDR1 as SGDLS and CDR2 as YYNGEE. The CDR3 DNA reads TGTGCCAGCAGCGTAGCTCAAGGGTTTTTCTACGAGCAGTACTTC. Residues: CASSVAQGFFYEQYF.

V and J are TRBV5-4 and TRBJ1-2; D call uncertain. V was clipped by 1 base and J by 2 bases, with 9 bases between them. From germline, CDR1 is SGHNT and CDR2 YYREEE (reference sequence). The CDR3 is made up of 14 amino acids. CDR3 protein: CASSLSGRNYGYTF. The CDR3 DNA is TGTGCCAGCAGCTTGTCCGGACGGAACTATGGCTACACCTTC.

The chain links TRBV11-2 to TRBJ2-1; 11 positions match TRBD2. After removal of 4 bases from V and 8 bases from J, the junction contained 7 bases not matched to a gene. Germline V lookup: CDR1 SGHAT, CDR2 FQNNGV. The CDR3 runs 15 residues. The CDR3 loop reads CASSSLAGGFDEQFF. In nucleotides, the CDR3 is TGTGCCAGCAGCTCCTTAGCGGGGGGGTTCGATGAGCAGTTCTTC.

This clone was detected once. J is TRBJ1-5 and V is TRBV28; D is ambiguous. The CDR3 runs 15 residues. Trimming stripped 3 bases from V and 3 bases from J, with 12 bases between. CDR1 is MDHEN and CDR2 is SYDVKM in the germline V gene. CDR3 residues: CASSFGFGNNQPQHF. CDR3 DNA: TGTGCCAGCAGTTTCGGTTTCGGAAACAATCAGCCCCAGCATTTT.

The chain is built from TRBV4-2 and TRBJ2-7; possibly TRBD1 for D (5 bases). The V gene lost 1 base and the J gene lost 2 bases, with 18 bases spanning the gap. The germline gives CDR1 LGHNA, CDR2 YNFKEQ. The CDR3 totals 17 residues. The CDR3 DNA sequence: TGTGCCAGCAGCCAAGGGGTTGGGGCAGAATCTACCTACGAGCAGTACTTC. This encodes CASSQGVGAESTYEQYF.

J is TRBJ1-3 and V is TRBV6-1, with 10 bases that match TRBD1. The J segment lost 4 bases and the V segment lost 4 bases, leaving 7 bases of the junction unmatched. Germline V gives CDR1 MNHNS, CDR2 SASEGT. The CDR3 sequence is 16 residues long. The CDR3 nucleotides are TGTGCCAGCAGTGCCCCGAGACAGGGGGCGGGAAACACCATATATTTT. Its translation is CASSAPRQGAGNTIYF.